The 2 T cell receptor beta chains presented below share a single source sample, sequenced in a study of siplizumab effects on memory and regulatory T cells. The assay was immunoSEQ multiplex PCR, and TCRdb's table has in-frame clones only and misses some. The data contain some 100,000 clones, 92% of them singletons. Sequenced material: Tregs sorted from blood. The receptors were sampled from a human donor in good health.

The chain employs TRBV18 and TRBJ1-3; D not resolved. Trimming left V 3 bases short and J 0 bases short, with 9 bases between. CDR1 KGHSH and CDR2 LQKENI come from the germline V gene. The CDR3 length is 15 residues. The CDR3 spells CASSPPVVSGNTIYF. CDR3 nucleotides: TGTGCCAGCTCACCCCCGGTTGTCTCTGGAAACACCATATATTTT.

V gene TRBV30 combines with J gene TRBJ2-7, with 12 positions matching TRBD2. Looked up from germline, CDR1 is GTSNPN and CDR2 is SVGIG (reference sequence). Losses at the gene ends were 4 bases for V and 6 bases for J; bases not matched to a gene: 7. CDR3 size: 14 residues. CDR3: CAWTPGLAGSEQYF. CDR3 nucleotide sequence: TGTGCCTGGACCCCGGGACTAGCGGGTTCCGAGCAGTACTTC. The whole variable domain, filled in from reference TRBV30 and TRBJ2-7, reads SQTIHQWPATLVQPVGSPLSLECTVEGTSNPNLYWYRQAAGRGLQLLFYSVGIGQISSEVPQNLSASRPQDRQFILSSKKLLLSDSGFYLCAWTPGLAGSEQYFGPGTRLTVT.